A selection of T cell receptor beta chains follows, all from one sample in a study of human T cells and chemical hapten exposure. MiXCR, applied by TCRdb to the RACE reads, yields one record per CDR3 protein. The table records more than 80,000 distinct CDR3 sequences, less than 14% of them present only once. This sample comprised whole blood, obtained in connection with sensitization to the hapten diphenylcyclopropenone (DPC). Receptors were obtained from a woman in her forties or fifties with alopecia areata. Some clones in this sample may be carry-over from other donors' samples. Each CDR3 is given with its conserved first and last residue. The D gene is left open where the match is weak. The size field is filled for only some rows; it gives once, few, many or a size class.

>NA|TRBV6-5|NA|TRBJ1-6
TGTGCCAGCAGTTACAAGGGGCCTAATTCACCCCTCCACTTT
CASSYKGPNSPLHF
>many|TRBV9|NA|TRBJ2-1
TGTGCCAGCAGCGTCGGGCAGGGCTATGAGCAGTTCTTC
CASSVGQGYEQFF
>many|TRBV7-9|TRBD2|TRBJ2-3
TGTGCCAGCAGCCGGACTAGAGGCCTAGATACGCAGTATTTT
CASSRTRGLDTQYF
>few|TRBV20-1|TRBD2|TRBJ2-1
TGCAGTGCTATCGGGCTAGCGGGAGTTGGGGCTGAGCGGGAGCAGTTCTTC
CSAIGLAGVGAEREQFF
>NA|TRBV11-2|TRBD2|TRBJ2-2
TGTGCCAGCAGCGCTCTAGCGGGAGCTACCGGGGAGCTGTTTTTT
CASSALAGATGELFF
>few|TRBV3-1|TRBD2|TRBJ2-3
TGTGCCAGCAGCCAAGATTTAGCGGGAGCTCGGACAGATACGCAGTATTTT
CASSQDLAGARTDTQYF
>many|TRBV7-9|NA|TRBJ2-1
TGTGCCAGCAGCTTATCTAGCTCCGATGAGCAGTTCTTC
CASSLSSSDEQFF
>NA|TRBV28|NA|TRBJ2-7
TGTGCCAGTCAGACGGCCTCCTACGAGCAGTACTTC
CASQTASYEQYF
>many|TRBV6-2/TRBV6-3|TRBD2|TRBJ2-5
TGTGCCAGCAGTCTGACTAGCGGAGGGGGAGAGACCCAGTACTTC
CASSLTSGGGETQYF
>many|TRBV30|TRBD1|TRBJ2-3
TGTGCCTGGACCAAAGGGGGCTTCTCCCTCACAGATACGCAGTATTTT
CAWTKGGFSLTDTQYF
>many|TRBV5-5|NA|TRBJ1-2
TGTGCCAGCAGCAGTCACCCCCCGGGGTACCCCTATGGCTACACCTTC
CASSSHPPGYPYGYTF
>few|TRBV20-1|TRBD1|TRBJ2-2
TGCAGTGCTAGAGATAGGACAGGGGTCACCGGGGAGCTGTTTTTT
CSARDRTGVTGELFF
>many|TRBV20-1|TRBD1|TRBJ1-4
TGCAGTGCTAGAACAGGGGGAAATGAAAAACTGTTTTTT
CSARTGGNEKLFF
>NA|TRBV20-1|TRBD1|TRBJ1-5
TGCAGTGCTGGTCCGACAGGGGGCCGGCCCCAGCATTTT
CSAGPTGGRPQHF
>few|TRBV5-1|NA|TRBJ2-5
TGCGCCAGCATCGGAGGGGGAGAGACCCAGTACTTC
CASIGGGETQYF
>few|TRBV11-3|TRBD2|TRBJ2-1
TGTGCCAGCAGCTTAGATGGCGGGAGAATGCAGTTCTTC
CASSLDGGRMQFF
>few|TRBV20-1|TRBD2|TRBJ2-1
TGCAGTGCTAGGCGCCATACTAGCGGGAGGAACAATGAGCAGTTCTTC
CSARRHTSGRNNEQFF
>many|TRBV7-3|NA|TRBJ2-2
TGTGCCAGCAGCCCTCTCGCAGGGGTCCCCACCGGGGAGCTGTTTTTT
CASSPLAGVPTGELFF
>many|TRBV28|NA|TRBJ2-7
TGTGCCAGCAGTTTAAGACGATTC
CASSLRRF
>many|TRBV30|TRBD2|TRBJ2-2
TGTGCCTGGACCAGCATAGCGGGAGGCACCGGGGAGCTGTTTTTT
CAWTSIAGGTGELFF
>many|TRBV7-9|NA|TRBJ2-1
TGTGCCAGCAGGACTCTTGTTGAGCAGTTCTTC
CASRTLVEQFF
>many|TRBV6-5|TRBD1|TRBJ1-6
TGTGCCAGCAGTCCCGAGGGGACAGGGACCTCACCCCTCCACTTT
CASSPEGTGTSPLHF
>many|TRBV3-1|TRBD2|TRBJ2-1
TGTGCCAGCAGCCTCCAACTAGCGGGATACAATGAGCAGTTCTTC
CASSLQLAGYNEQFF
>few|TRBV11-1|NA|TRBJ2-1
TGTGCCAGCAGCTTATCTGGTGTCAATGAGCAGTTCTTC
CASSLSGVNEQFF
>few|TRBV7-3|TRBD1|TRBJ2-5
TGTGCCAGCAGCTTTACGGCAGGGGGTTGGGAGACCCAGTACTTC
CASSFTAGGWETQYF
>few|TRBV27|TRBD2|TRBJ2-1
TGTGCCAGCAGTTTACTAGCGGGAAAGCCTGAGCAGTTCTTC
CASSLLAGKPEQFF
>many|TRBV6-1|NA|TRBJ1-5
TGTGCCAGCGGGCGGGATAGCAATCAGCCCCAGCATTTT
CASGRDSNQPQHF
>many|TRBV6-6|NA|TRBJ1-4
TGTGCCAGCAATCTTTGGGATGAAAAACTGTTTTTT
CASNLWDEKLFF
>NA|TRBV23-1|NA|TRBJ2-1
TGCGCCAGCAGTCAATCATGGGGGCCCCCACCCGACAATGAGCAGTTCTTC
CASSQSWGPPPDNEQFF
>NA|TRBV25-1|NA|TRBJ2-1
TGTGCCAGCAGTGACGAGAGGCCCTACAATGAGCAGTTCTTC
CASSDERPYNEQFF
>few|TRBV7-9|TRBD1|TRBJ1-1
TGTGCCAGCATCGGACAGGGGTACACTGAAGCTTTCTTT
CASIGQGYTEAFF
>NA|TRBV6-1|TRBD1|TRBJ2-1
TGTGCCAGCAGTGAGTACAGGGGGATGAACAATGAGCAGTTCTTC
CASSEYRGMNNEQFF
>few|TRBV19|TRBD1|TRBJ1-4
TGTGCCAGTACCGGCGGGACAGCCAATAATGAAAAACTGTTTTTT
CASTGGTANNEKLFF
>many|TRBV12-3/TRBV12-4|NA|TRBJ2-1
TGTGCCAGCAGCTACATATGGAGGGCGGGCAATGAGCAGTTCTTC
CASSYIWRAGNEQFF
>many|TRBV7-3|TRBD2|TRBJ2-1
TGTGCCAGCAGCTGGGGGACTAGCGGGGGAGACAATGAGCAGTTCTTC
CASSWGTSGGDNEQFF
>NA|TRBV19|NA|TRBJ1-2
TGTGCCAGTACCTACGGGACACCGGCTAGAGGCTACACCTTC
CASTYGTPARGYTF
>many|TRBV18|NA|TRBJ2-5
TGTGCCAGCTCACCAAAGCGTTTACAAGAGACCCAGTACTTC
CASSPKRLQETQYF
>NA|TRBV10-3|TRBD1|TRBJ1-4
TGTGCCATCAGTGCGGGACAGGGAGTATCGACTAATGAAAAACTGTTTTTT
CAISAGQGVSTNEKLFF
>many|TRBV28|NA|TRBJ1-1
TGTGCCAGCAGCCTAACAGATGAAGCTTTCTTT
CASSLTDEAFF
>many|TRBV7-9|TRBD2|TRBJ2-7
TGTGCCAGCTCCACCGGGACTAGCGGTTACTACGAGCAGTACTTC
CASSTGTSGYYEQYF
>NA|TRBV5-1|NA|TRBJ1-2
TGCGCCAGCAGCTTGGAGGGCATAACCTATGGCTACACCTTC
CASSLEGITYGYTF
>few|TRBV6-2/TRBV6-3|NA|TRBJ2-7
TGTGCCATTCGGGGGAGCTCCTACGAGCAGTACTTC
CAIRGSSYEQYF
>NA|TRBV28|NA|TRBJ1-5
TGTGCCAGCACCGTGGGGGGGGTCGATCAGCCCCAGCATTTT
CASTVGGVDQPQHF
>NA|TRBV19|NA|TRBJ1-4
TGTGCCAGTAGTATCGTTAATGAAAAACTGTTTTTT
CASSIVNEKLFF
>many|TRBV3-1|NA|TRBJ2-1
TGTGCCAGCAGCCACCGAGGGGGGAGCTCCTACAATGAGCAGTTCTTC
CASSHRGGSSYNEQFF
>few|TRBV11-2|NA|TRBJ1-1
TGTGCCAGCAGCACCCGGACGTCGGAAGCTTTCTTT
CASSTRTSEAFF
>many|TRBV5-1|TRBD1|TRBJ1-1
TGCGCCAGCAGCCCCTGGACAGGGAACACTGAAGCTTTCTTT
CASSPWTGNTEAFF
>NA|TRBV3-1|TRBD2|TRBJ2-1
TGTGCCAGCAGCGTCCTAGCGGGAGGCGGTCGCGATGAGCAGTTCTTC
CASSVLAGGGRDEQFF
>NA|TRBV6-6|TRBD1|TRBJ1-2
TGTGCCAGCAGTTACTCTGACAGGGGTGGCTATGGCTACACCTTC
CASSYSDRGGYGYTF
>few|TRBV20-1|TRBD2|TRBJ2-1
TGCAGTGCTTCGGCCCCGGCGGGAGGGAATGAGCAGTTCTTC
CSASAPAGGNEQFF
>NA|TRBV6-2/TRBV6-3|NA|TRBJ2-5
TGTGCCAGCACCAGAACTGGACAGCAAGAGACCCAGTACTTC
CASTRTGQQETQYF
>few|TRBV9|NA|TRBJ2-2
TGTGCCAGCAGCGTAGTCGCACAGGGAGGCGCCGGGGAGCTGTTTTTT
CASSVVAQGGAGELFF
>NA|TRBV5-1|NA|TRBJ2-5
TGCGCCAGCAGCCCTGGGACGGCTAGGATGGAGACCCAGTACTTC
CASSPGTARMETQYF
>NA|TRBV6-2/TRBV6-3|NA|TRBJ1-2
TGTGCCAGCAGTACGACAGTCTATGGCTACACCTTC
CASSTTVYGYTF
>many|TRBV5-5|TRBD1|TRBJ2-2
TGTGCCAGCAGTTTTAAGGACAGGGAGAGGACCGGGGAGCTGTTTTTT
CASSFKDRERTGELFF
>few|TRBV12-3/TRBV12-4|TRBD2|TRBJ2-3
TGTGCCAGCAGACGTAGCGGGATAGGAGATACGCAGTATTTT
CASRRSGIGDTQYF
>many|TRBV4-2|NA|TRBJ1-1
TGTGCCAGCAGCCAGGGACGGATGAACACTGAAGCTTTCTTT
CASSQGRMNTEAFF
>few|TRBV7-9|TRBD1|TRBJ2-3
TGTGCCAGCAGCTTAGGAGAGGGGGCCGGCACAGATACGCAGTATTTT
CASSLGEGAGTDTQYF
>many|TRBV14|TRBD2|TRBJ2-1
TGTGCCAGCAGCCGACTAGCGGGAGGGGGTCACAATGAGCAGTTCTTC
CASSRLAGGGHNEQFF